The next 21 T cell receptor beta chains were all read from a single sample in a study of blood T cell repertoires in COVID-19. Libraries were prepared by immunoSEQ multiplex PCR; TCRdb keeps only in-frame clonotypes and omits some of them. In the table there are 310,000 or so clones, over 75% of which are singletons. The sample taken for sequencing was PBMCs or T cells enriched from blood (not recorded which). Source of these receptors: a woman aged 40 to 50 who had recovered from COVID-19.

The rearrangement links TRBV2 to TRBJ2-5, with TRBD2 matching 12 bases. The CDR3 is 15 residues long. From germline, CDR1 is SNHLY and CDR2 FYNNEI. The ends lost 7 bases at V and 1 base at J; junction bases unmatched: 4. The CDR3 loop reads CASTTGLAGQETQYF. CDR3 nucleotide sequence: TGTGCCAGCACGACGGGACTAGCGGGCCAAGAGACCCAGTACTTC.

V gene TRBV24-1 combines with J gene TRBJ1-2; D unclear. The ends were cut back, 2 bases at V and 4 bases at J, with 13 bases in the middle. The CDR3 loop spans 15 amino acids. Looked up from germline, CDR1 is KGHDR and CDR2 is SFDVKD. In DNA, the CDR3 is TGTGCCACCAGTGATTCTCCCAGCCTAGGCTATGGCTACACCTTC. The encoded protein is CATSDSPSLGYGYTF.

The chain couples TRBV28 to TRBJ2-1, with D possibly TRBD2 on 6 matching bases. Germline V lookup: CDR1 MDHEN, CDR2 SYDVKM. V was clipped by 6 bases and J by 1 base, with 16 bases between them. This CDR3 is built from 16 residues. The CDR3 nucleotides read TGTGCCAGCAGGACCGGGACTCCCCTTTCCTACAATGAGCAGTTCTTC. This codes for CASRTGTPLSYNEQFF.

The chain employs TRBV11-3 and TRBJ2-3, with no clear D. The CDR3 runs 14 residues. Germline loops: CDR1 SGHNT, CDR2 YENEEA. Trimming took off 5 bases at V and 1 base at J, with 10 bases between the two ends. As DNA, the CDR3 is TGTGCCAGCAGCGCCGACGGAGGCACAGATACGCAGTATTTT. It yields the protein CASSADGGTDTQYF.

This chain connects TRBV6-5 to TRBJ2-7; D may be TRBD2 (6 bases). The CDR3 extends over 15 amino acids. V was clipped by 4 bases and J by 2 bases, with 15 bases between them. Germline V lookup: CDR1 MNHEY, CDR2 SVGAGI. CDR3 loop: CASSSQVAVPYEQYF. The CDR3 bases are TGTGCCAGCAGTTCCCAGGTAGCGGTACCCTACGAGCAGTACTTC.

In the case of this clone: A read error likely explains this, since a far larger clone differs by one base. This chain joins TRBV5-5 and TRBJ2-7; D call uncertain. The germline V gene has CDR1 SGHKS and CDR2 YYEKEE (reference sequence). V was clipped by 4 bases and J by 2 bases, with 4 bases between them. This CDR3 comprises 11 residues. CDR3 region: CASSTTYEQYF. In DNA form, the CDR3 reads TGTGCCAGCAGCACTACCTACGAGCAGTACTTC.

DNA for the CDR3: TGTGCCAGCAGCTTGAAGGGGGCAGGGCATTTCTCAAAACTGTTTTTT. Translating it yields CASSLKGAGHFSKLFF. V and J are TRBV13 and TRBJ1-4; 7 nucleotides line up with TRBD1. This CDR3 has 16 amino acids. After removal of 3 bases from V and 10 bases from J, the junction contained 14 bases not matched to a gene. Looked up from germline, CDR1 is PRHDT and CDR2 is FYEKMQ (reference sequence).

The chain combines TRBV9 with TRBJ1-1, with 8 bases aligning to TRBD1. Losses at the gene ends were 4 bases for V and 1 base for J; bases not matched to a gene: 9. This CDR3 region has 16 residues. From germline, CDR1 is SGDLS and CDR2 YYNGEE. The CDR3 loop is CASSPRRTGTNTEAFF. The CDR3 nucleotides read TGTGCCAGCAGCCCGCGGCGGACAGGGACGAACACTGAAGCTTTCTTT. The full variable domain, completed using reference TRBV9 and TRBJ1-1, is DSGVTQTPKHLITATGQRVTLRCSPRSGDLSVYWYQQSLDQGLQFLIQYYNGEERAKGNILERFSAQQFPDLHSELNLSSLELGDSALYFCASSPRRTGTNTEAFFGQGTRLTVV.

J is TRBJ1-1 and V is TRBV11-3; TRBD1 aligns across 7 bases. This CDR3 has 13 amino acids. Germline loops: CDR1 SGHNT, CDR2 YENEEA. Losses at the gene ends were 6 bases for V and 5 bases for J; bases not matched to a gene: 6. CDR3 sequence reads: CASRKGAGTEAFF. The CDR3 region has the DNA TGTGCCAGCAGGAAGGGGGCGGGTACTGAAGCTTTCTTT.

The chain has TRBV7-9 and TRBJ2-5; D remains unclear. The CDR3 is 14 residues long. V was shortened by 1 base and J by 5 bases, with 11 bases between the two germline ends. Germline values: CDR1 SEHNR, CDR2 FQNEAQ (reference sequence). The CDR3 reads CASSLEALGETQYF. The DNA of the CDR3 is TGTGCCAGCAGCTTAGAAGCACTCGGGGAGACCCAGTACTTC.

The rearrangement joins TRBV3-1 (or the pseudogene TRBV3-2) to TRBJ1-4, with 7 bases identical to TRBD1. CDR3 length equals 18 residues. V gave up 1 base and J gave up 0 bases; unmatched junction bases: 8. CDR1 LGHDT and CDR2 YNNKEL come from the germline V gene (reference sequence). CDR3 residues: CASSQGSRQGATNEKLFF. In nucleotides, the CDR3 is TGTGCCAGCAGCCAAGGTTCCCGACAGGGCGCAACTAATGAAAAACTGTTTTTT.

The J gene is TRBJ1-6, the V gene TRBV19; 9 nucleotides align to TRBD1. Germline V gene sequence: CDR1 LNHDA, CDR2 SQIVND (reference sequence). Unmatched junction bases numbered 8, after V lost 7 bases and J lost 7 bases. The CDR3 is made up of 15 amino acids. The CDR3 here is CASKKTGGTNSPLHF. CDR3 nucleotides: TGTGCCAGTAAAAAAACAGGGGGCACAAATTCACCCCTCCACTTT.

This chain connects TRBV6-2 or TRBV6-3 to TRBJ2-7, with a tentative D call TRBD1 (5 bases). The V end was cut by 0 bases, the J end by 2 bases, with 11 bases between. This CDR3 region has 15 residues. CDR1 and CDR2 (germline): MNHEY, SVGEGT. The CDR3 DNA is TGTGCCAGCAGTTACTCGATAACAGGCACCTACGAGCAGTACTTC. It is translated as CASSYSITGTYEQYF.

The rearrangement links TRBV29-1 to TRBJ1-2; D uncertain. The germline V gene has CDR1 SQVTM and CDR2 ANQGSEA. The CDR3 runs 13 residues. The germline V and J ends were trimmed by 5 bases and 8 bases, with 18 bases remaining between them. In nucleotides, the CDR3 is TGCAGCGTTCCGGAGGGTGGAGGTGGAGGCTACACCTTC. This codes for CSVPEGGGGGYTF.

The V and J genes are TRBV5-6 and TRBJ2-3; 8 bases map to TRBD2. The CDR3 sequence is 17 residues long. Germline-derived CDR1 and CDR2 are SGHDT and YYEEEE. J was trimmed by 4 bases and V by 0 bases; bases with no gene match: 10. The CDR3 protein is CASSLVGSGINADTQYF. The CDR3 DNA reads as TGTGCCAGCAGCTTGGTTGGTAGCGGGATCAACGCAGATACGCAGTATTTT.

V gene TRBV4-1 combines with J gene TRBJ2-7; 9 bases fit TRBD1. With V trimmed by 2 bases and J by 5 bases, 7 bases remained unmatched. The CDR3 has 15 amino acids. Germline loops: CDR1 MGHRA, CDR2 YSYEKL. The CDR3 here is CASSQPPGQGDEQYF. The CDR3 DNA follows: TGCGCCAGCAGCCAACCCCCGGGACAGGGCGACGAGCAGTACTTC.

The CDR3 loop is CASSWTGGHTEAFF. CDR3 nucleotide sequence: TGTGCCAGCAGTTGGACAGGCGGTCACACTGAAGCTTTCTTT. The gene calls are TRBV27 and TRBJ1-1, with 7 nucleotides matching TRBD1. CDR3 length: 14 amino acids. Unmatched junction bases numbered 5, after V lost 4 bases and J lost 3 bases. CDR1 is MNHEY and CDR2 is SMNVEV in the germline V gene (reference sequence).

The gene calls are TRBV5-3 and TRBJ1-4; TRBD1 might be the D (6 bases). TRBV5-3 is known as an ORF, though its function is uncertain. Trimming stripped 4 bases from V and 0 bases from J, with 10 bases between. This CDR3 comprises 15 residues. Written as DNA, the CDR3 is TGTGCCAGAAGCACGGGACACACAACTAATGAAAAACTGTTTTTT. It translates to CARSTGHTTNEKLFF.

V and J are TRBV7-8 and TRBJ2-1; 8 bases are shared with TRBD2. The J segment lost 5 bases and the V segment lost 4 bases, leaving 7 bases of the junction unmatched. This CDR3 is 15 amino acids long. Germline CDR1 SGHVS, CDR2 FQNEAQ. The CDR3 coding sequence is TGTGCCAGCAGCTCTTATAGCGGGGCCCACAATGAGCAGTTCTTC. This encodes CASSSYSGAHNEQFF. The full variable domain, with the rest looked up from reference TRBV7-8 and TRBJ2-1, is GAGVSQSPRYKVAKRGQDVALRCDPISGHVSLFWYQQALGQGPEFLTYFQNEAQLDKSGLPSDRFFAERPEGSVSTLKIQRTQQEDSAVYLCASSSYSGAHNEQFFGPGTRLTVL.

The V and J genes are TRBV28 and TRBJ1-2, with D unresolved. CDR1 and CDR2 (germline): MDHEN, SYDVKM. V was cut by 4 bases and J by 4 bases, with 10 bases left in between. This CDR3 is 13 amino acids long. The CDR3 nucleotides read TGTGCCAGCAGTTCCCCGCGGCCCTATGGCTACACCTTC. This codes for CASSSPRPYGYTF.

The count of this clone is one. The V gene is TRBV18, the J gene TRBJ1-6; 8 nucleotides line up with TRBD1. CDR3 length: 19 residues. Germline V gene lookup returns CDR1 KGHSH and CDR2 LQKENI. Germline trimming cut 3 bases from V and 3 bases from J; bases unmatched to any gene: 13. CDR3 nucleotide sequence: TGTGCCAGCTCACCCCCCCCCACGGACAGGGTCGGCTATAATTCACCCCTCCACTTT. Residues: CASSPPPTDRVGYNSPLHF.